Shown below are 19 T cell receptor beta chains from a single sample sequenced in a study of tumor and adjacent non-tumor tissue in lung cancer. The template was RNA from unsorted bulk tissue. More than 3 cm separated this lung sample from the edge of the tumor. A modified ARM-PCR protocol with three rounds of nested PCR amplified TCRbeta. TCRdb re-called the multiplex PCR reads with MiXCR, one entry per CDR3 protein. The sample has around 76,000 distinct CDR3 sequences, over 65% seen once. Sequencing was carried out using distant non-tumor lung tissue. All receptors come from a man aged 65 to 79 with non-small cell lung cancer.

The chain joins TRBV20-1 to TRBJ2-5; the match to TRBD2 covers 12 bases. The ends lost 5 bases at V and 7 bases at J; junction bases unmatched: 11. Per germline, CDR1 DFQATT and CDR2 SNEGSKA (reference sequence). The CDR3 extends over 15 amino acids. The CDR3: CSASGTSGSKGTQYF. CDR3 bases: TGCAGTGCTTCCGGGACTAGCGGGTCCAAGGGGACCCAGTACTTC.

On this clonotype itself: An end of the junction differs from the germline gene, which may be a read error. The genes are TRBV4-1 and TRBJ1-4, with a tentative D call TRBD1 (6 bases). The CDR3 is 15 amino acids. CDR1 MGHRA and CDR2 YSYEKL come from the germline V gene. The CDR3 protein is CASRRDKITNEKLFF. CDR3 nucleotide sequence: TGCGCCAGCAGACGGGACAAAATAACTAATGAAAAATTGTTTTTT.

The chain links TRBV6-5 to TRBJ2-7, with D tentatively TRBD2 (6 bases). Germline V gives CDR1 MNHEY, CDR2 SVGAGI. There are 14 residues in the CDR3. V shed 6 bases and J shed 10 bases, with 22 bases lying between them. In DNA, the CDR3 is TGTGCCAGCAGGCGGGACTCCGCCCTGTGCGAACAGTACTTC. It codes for CASRRDSALCEQYF.

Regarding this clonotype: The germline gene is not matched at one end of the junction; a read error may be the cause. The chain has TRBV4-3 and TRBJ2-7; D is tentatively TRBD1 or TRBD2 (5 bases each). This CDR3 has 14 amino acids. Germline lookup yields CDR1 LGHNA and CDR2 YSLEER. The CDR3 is CASRQGTGYYEQYF. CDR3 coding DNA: TGCGCCAGCAGGCAAGGGACGGGGTACTACGAGCAATACTTC.

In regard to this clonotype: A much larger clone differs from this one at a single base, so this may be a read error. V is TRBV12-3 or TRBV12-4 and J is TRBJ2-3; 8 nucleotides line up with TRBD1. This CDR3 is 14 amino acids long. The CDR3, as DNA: TGTGCCAGCAGTTTTTCCAGGGGGCTGGATACGCAGTGTTTT. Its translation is CASSFSRGLDTQCF.

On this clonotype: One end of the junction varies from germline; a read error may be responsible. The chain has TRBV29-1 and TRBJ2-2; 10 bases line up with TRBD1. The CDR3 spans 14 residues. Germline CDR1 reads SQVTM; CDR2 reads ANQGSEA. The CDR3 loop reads CSVGDRGYSGELLF. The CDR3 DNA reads TGCAGCGTGGGGGACAGGGGATACTCCGGGGAGCTGTTGTTT.

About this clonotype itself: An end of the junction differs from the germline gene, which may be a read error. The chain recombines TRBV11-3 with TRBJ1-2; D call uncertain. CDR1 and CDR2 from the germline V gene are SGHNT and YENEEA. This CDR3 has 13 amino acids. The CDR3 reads CTSSLLKGYGYTF. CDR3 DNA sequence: TGTACCAGCAGCTTACTTAAGGGCTATGGCTACACCTTC.

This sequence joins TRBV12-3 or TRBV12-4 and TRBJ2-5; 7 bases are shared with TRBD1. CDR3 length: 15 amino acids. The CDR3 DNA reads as TGTACCATCAGTACCGACAGGGCCTACCAAGAGACCCAGTACTTC. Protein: CTISTDRAYQETQYF.

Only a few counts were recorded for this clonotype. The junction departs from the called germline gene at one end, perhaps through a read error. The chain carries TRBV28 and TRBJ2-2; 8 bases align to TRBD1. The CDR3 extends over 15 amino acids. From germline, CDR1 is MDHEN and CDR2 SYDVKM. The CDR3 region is CVSSLFGQGAGELFF. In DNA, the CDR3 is TGTGTCAGCAGTCTGTTTGGACAGGGCGCCGGGGAGCTGTTTTTT. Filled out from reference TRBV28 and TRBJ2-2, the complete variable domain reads DVKVTQSSRYLVKRTGEKVFLECVQDMDHENMFWYRQDPGLGLRLIYFSYDVKMKEKGDIPEGYSVSREKKERFSLILESASTNQTSMYLCVSSLFGQGAGELFFGEGSRLTVL.

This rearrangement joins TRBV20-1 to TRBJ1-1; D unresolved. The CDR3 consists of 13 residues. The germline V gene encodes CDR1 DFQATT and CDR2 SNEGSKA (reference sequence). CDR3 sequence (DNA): TGCAGACAGAACTACTGGGAGAATAATGAAGCTTTCTTT. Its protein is CRQNYWENNEAFF.

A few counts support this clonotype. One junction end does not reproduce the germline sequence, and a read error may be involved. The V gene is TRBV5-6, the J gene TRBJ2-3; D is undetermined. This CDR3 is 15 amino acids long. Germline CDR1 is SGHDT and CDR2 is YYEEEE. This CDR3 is CASSLGPRGTDTQYF. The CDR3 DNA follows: TGTGCCAGCAGCTTGGGCCCGCGAGGTACAGATACGCAATATTTT. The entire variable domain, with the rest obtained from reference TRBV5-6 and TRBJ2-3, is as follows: DAGVTQSPTHLIKTRGQQVTLRCSPKSGHDTVSWYQQALGQGPQFIFQYYEEEERQRGNFPDRFSGHQFPNYSSELNVNALLLGDSALYLCASSLGPRGTDTQYFGPGTRLTVL.

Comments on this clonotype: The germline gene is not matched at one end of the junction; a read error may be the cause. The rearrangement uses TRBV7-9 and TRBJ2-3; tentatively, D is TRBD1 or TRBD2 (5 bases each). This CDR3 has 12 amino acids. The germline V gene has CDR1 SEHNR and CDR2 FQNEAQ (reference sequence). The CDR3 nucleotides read TGTGCCAGCTCGGGGCATGCAGATACGGAGTATTTT. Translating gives CASSGHADTEYF.

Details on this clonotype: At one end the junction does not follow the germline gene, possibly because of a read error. The CDR3 sequence is CPSSQSSGKGSPLNF. The CDR3 DNA follows: TGTCCCAGCAGCCAATCATCCGGAAAGGGTTCACCCCTAAACTTT. J is TRBJ1-6 and V is TRBV4-2, with D hard to call. The CDR3 extends over 15 amino acids. Germline V gene data show CDR1 as LGHNA and CDR2 as YNFKEQ.

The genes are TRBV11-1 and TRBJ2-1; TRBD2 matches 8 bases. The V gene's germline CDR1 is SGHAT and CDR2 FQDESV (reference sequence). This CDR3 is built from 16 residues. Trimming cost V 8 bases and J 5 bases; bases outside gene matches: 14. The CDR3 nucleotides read TGTGCCAGCGGTACGCTAACTAGCGGCAAAAACAATGAGCAGTTCTTC. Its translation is CASGTLTSGKNNEQFF.

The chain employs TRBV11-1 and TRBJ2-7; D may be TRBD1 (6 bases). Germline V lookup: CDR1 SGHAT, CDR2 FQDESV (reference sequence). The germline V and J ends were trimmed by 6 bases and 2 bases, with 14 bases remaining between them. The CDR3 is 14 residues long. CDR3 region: CASSSWDTTYEQYF. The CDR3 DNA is TGTGCCAGCAGTTCCTGGGACACGACCTACGAGCAGTACTTC.

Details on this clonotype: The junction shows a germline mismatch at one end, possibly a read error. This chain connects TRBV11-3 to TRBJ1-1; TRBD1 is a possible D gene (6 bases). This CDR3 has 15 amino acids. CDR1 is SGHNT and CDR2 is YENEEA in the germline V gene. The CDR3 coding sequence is TGTGCCAGGAGCTCCCGAGGGGGTACCTACACTGAAGCTTTCTTT. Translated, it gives CARSSRGGTYTEAFF.

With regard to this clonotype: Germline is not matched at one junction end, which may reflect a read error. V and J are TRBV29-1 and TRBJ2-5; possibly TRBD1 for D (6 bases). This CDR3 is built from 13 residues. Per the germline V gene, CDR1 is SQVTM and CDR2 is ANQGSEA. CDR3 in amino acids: CSVADRLEETKYF. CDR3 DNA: TGCAGCGTGGCTGACAGGCTCGAAGAGACCAAGTACTTC. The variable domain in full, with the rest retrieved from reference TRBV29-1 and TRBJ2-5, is SAVISQKPSRDICQRGTSLTIQCQVDSQVTMMFWYRQQPGQSLTLIATANQGSEATYESGFVIDKFPISRPNLTFSTLTVSNMSPEDSSIYLCSVADRLEETKYFGPGTRLLVL.

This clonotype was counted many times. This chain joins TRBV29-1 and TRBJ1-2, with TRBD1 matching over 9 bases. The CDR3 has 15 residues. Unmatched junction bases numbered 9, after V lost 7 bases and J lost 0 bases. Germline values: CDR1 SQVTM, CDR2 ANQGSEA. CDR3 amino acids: CSEPGTGRANYGYTF. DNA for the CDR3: TGCAGCGAACCAGGGACAGGGCGAGCTAACTATGGCTACACCTTC.

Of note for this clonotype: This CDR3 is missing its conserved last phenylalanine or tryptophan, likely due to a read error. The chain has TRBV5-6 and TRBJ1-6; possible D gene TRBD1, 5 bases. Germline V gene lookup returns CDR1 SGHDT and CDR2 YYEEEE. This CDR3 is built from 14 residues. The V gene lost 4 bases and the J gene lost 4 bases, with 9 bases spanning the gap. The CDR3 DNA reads TGTGCCAGCAGCGGGACGGAGTATAATTCACCCCTCCACTTA. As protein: CASSGTEYNSPLHL.